The present T cell receptor beta chain was sequenced within a study of T cell changes during pregnancy in multiple sclerosis. After removal of 3 bases from V and 10 bases from J, the junction contained 8 bases not matched to a gene. Germline V gene lookup returns CDR1 GTSNPN and CDR2 SVGIG (reference sequence). This CDR3 is 13 amino acids long. Clones were sequenced by immunoSEQ multiplex PCR, and TCRdb holds only the in-frame ones, with some missing. The repertoire holds around 56,000 clones, approximately 91% seen once, with about 0.4% in the top ten. This clone was picked up one time. Sequenced material: CD4+ T cells from peripheral blood mononuclear cells, taken in the third trimester of pregnancy. The TCR was taken from a female donor with multiple sclerosis, enrolled in a pregnancy study. The J gene is TRBJ1-1, the V gene TRBV30, with 10 bases aligning to TRBD1. The CDR3 loop is CAWRPPGQGLAFF. CDR3 nucleotide sequence: TGTGCCTGGAGGCCGCCGGGACAGGGGTTAGCTTTCTTT. The whole variable domain, remainder taken from reference TRBV30 and TRBJ1-1, is SQTIHQWPATLVQPVGSPLSLECTVEGTSNPNLYWYRQAAGRGLQLLFYSVGIGQISSEVPQNLSASRPQDRQFILSSKKLLLSDSGFYLCAWRPPGQGLAFFGQGTRLTVV.